A selection of T cell receptor beta chains follows, all from one sample in a study of response to subunit inactivated influenza vaccine. Each CDR3 protein gets one entry after TCRdb re-called the RT-PCR reads with MiXCR. The table lists under 550,000 distinct CDR3 sequences, about 7.2% of them singletons, with about 12% in the top ten. This sample comprised PBMCs from blood, obtained around 25 months after vaccination. These TCRs come from a man in his fifties or sixties who received an inactivated influenza vaccine. Both conserved end residues are part of each CDR3. Each record gives: D gene, J gene, clone size, V gene, CDR3 DNA, CDR3 protein. The D gene is left open where the match is weak. Expanded clones get a size class; other rows say once, few or many, or leave the size out.

TRBD1 TRBJ1-5 many TRBV4-2 TGTGCCAGCAGCCATCTACAGGGGTCGGGCAATCAGCCCCAGCATTTT CASSHLQGSGNQPQHF
- TRBJ2-1 few TRBV23-1 TGCGCCATCCGGGGAAGCTCCTACAATGAGCAGTTCTTC CAIRGSSYNEQFF
- TRBJ1-4 many TRBV4-2 TGTGCCAGCAGCCAAGCGGCTGGGACGGAGAATGAAAAACTGTTTTTT CASSQAAGTENEKLFF
TRBD2 TRBJ2-1 many TRBV4-3 TGCGCCAGCAGCCAAGTACTTGGCGGGAGGGAGTTCTTC CASSQVLGGREFF
- TRBJ2-1 many TRBV3-1 TGTGCCAGCAGCTCGTCCCGGGAGAAGCAGTTCTTC CASSSSREKQFF
- TRBJ2-7 few TRBV20-1 TGCAGTGCGAGTCCCCAGGTCGACGAGCAGTACTTC CSASPQVDEQYF
- TRBJ2-1 many TRBV6-2/TRBV6-3 TGTGCCAGCAGCCTCCAAAACAATGAGCAGTTCTTC CASSLQNNEQFF
TRBD1 TRBJ1-1 - TRBV4-1 TGCGCCAGCAGCCCTACCGACAGGGGGCGGGGAGGGACTGAAGCTTTCTTT CASSPTDRGRGGTEAFF
TRBD2 TRBJ2-1 few TRBV28 TGTGCCAGCAGTTTAATTGGACTAGCGGGAGCCTACAATGAGCAGTTCTTC CASSLIGLAGAYNEQFF
- TRBJ2-7 few TRBV14 TGTGCCAGCAGCCCCCGGCTACAGGGCGAGCAGTACTTC CASSPRLQGEQYF
TRBD2 TRBJ2-2 - TRBV2 TGTGCCAGCAAGTCACCACTAGCGGGAGTTCAAACCGGGGAGCTGTTTTTT CASKSPLAGVQTGELFF
TRBD2 TRBJ2-3 - TRBV7-2 TGTGCCAGCAGCTCACGGACTAGCGGGAAGAAGGATACGCAGTATTTT CASSSRTSGKKDTQYF
- TRBJ2-5 - TRBV4-3 TGCGCCAGCAGCCAAGATTACAACGTCAGGGAGACCCAGTACTTC CASSQDYNVRETQYF
- TRBJ1-5 many TRBV7-2 TGTGCCAGCAGTTCCCTTCGTCAGCCCCAGCATTTT CASSSLRQPQHF
- TRBJ2-7 - TRBV19 TGTGCCAGTAGTATACGGGATTCCCACGAGCAGTACTTC CASSIRDSHEQYF
- TRBJ2-4 - TRBV30 TGTGCCTGGCGGGACCTGAACATTCAGTACTTC CAWRDLNIQYF
- TRBJ2-5 - TRBV25-1 TGTGCCAGCAGTGATGGGGGCGGTCCAGGGGAGACCCAGTACTTC CASSDGGGPGETQYF
TRBD2 TRBJ2-2 - TRBV7-2 TGTGCCAGCAGCTTAGGAGCAGCGGGAGGTGTTACCGGGGAGCTGTTTTTT CASSLGAAGGVTGELFF
- TRBJ2-1 few TRBV7-6 TGTGCCAGCAGCTACCCCGGGAGCGTGGAGCAGTTCTTC CASSYPGSVEQFF
- TRBJ1-2 many TRBV5-1 TGCGCCAGCAGCACCGAGACAGGCGGCTATGGCTACACCTTC CASSTETGGYGYTF
- TRBJ1-4 few TRBV11-1 TGTGCCAGCAGCCCAGTGGGGAGGTACAGCGAAAAACTGTTTTTT CASSPVGRYSEKLFF
- TRBJ1-4 - TRBV11-2 TGTGCCAGCAGCTTAAGGGTCAATGAAAAACTGTTTTTT CASSLRVNEKLFF
TRBD1 TRBJ1-2 - TRBV20-1 TGCAGTGCTAGGGAGGGACAGGGGGCAAACTATGGCTACACCTTC CSAREGQGANYGYTF
TRBD1 TRBJ2-7 - TRBV20-1 TGCAGTGCTATGGACAGGGGGAAGTCCGAGCAGTACTTC CSAMDRGKSEQYF
TRBD2 TRBJ2-2 many TRBV5-1 TGCGCCAGCAGCTTGGCGCGGGGGGCCGCCGGGGAGCTGTTTTTT CASSLARGAAGELFF